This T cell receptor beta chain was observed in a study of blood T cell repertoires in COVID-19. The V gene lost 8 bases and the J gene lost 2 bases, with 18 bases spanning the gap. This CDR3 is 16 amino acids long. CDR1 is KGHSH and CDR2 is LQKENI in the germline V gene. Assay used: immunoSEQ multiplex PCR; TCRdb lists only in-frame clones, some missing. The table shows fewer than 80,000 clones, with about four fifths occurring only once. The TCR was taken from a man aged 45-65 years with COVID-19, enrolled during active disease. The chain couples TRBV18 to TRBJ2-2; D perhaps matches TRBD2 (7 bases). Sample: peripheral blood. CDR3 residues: CASPGGGGQNTGELFF. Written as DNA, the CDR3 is TGTGCCAGCCCCGGTGGCGGGGGACAAAACACCGGGGAGCTGTTTTTT.